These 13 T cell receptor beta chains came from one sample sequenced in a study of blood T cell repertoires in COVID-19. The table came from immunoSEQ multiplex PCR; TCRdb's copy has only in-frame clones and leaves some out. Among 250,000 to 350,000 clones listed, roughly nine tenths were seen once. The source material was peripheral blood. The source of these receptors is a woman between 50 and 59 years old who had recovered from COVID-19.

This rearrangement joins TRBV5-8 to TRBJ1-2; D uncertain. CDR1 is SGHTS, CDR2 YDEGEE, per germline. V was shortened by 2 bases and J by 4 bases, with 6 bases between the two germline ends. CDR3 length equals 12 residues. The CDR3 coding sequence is TGTGCCAGCAGCTTTGAGGGCTATGGCTACACCTTC. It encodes CASSFEGYGYTF.

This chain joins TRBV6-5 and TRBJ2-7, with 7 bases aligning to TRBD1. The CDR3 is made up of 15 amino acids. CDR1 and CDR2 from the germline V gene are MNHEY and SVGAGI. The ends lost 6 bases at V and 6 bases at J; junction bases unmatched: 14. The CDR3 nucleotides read TGTGCCAGCAGCTTTAATGGGGCAGGGGGTTCCGAGCAGTACTTC. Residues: CASSFNGAGGSEQYF.

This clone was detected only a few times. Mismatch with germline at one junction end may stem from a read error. This CDR3 reads CASSLLGQGNTGELFF. The CDR3 bases are TGTGCTAGCAGCTTACTGGGACAGGGCAACACCGGGGAGCTGTTTTTT. The chain recombines TRBV7-7 with TRBJ2-2; 9 nucleotides match TRBD1. CDR1 and CDR2 from the germline V gene are SSHAT and FNYEAQ (reference sequence). CDR3 length equals 16 residues.

For the CDR3, the DNA is TGTGCCAGCCTGCTAGGGACGGGGGGGGCCTCTCGTGAGCAGTACTTC. Protein sequence: CASLLGTGGASREQYF. J is TRBJ2-7 and V is TRBV7-2, with 8 bases aligning to TRBD2. Germline V gene lookup returns CDR1 SGHTA and CDR2 FQGNSA. Unmatched junction bases numbered 19, after V lost 8 bases and J lost 7 bases. The CDR3 extends over 16 amino acids.

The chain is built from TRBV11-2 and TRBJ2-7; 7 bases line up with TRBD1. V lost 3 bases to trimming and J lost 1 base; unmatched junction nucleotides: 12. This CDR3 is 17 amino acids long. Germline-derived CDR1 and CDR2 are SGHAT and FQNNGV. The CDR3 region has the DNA TGTGCCAGCAGCTTCGTCTCGGGGACAGCGATTTCCTACGAGCAGTACTTC. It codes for CASSFVSGTAISYEQYF.

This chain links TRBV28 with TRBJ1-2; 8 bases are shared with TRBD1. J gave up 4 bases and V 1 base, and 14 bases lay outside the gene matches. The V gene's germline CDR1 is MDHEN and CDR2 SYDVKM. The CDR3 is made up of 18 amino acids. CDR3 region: CASSLLGIGRDRSYGYTF. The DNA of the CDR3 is TGTGCCAGCAGTTTATTGGGGATTGGTAGGGACAGGTCCTATGGCTACACCTTC.

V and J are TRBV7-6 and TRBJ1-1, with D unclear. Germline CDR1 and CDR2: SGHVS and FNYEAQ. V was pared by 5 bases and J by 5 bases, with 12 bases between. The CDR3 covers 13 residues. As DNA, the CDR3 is TGTGCCAGCAGCAGCCGGGGTGGAACTGAAGCTTTCTTT. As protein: CASSSRGGTEAFF.

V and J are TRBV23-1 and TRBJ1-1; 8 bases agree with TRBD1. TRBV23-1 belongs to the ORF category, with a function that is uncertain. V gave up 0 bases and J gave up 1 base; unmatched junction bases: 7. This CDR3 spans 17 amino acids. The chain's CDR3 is CASSQSQRTGKNTEAFF. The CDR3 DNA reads TGCGCCAGCAGTCAATCCCAAAGGACAGGGAAGAACACTGAAGCTTTCTTT.

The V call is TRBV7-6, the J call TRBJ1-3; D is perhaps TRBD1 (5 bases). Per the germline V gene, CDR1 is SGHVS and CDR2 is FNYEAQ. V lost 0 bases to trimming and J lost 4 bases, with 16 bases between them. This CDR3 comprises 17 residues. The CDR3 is CASSLASGGSRGNTIYF. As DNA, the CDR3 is TGTGCCAGCAGCTTAGCGTCGGGGGGGTCGCGAGGAAACACCATATATTTT.

The CDR3 sequence is CASSFNRGGGAKSYEQYF. Here the CDR3 DNA reads TGCGCCAGCAGCTTTAACCGCGGCGGGGGGGCCAAATCCTACGAGCAGTACTTC. The V and J genes are TRBV5-1 and TRBJ2-7; the match to TRBD2 covers 9 bases. V shed 2 bases, J shed 1 base, and the junction held 13 bases outside the gene matches. This CDR3 contains 18 residues. Germline V lookup: CDR1 SGHRS, CDR2 YFSETQ.

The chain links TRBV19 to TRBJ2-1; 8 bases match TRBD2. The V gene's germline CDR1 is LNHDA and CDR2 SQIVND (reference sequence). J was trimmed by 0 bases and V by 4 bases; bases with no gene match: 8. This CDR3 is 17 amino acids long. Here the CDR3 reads CASSTAGGFSSYNEQFF. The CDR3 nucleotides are TGTGCCAGTAGTACGGCGGGAGGATTTAGCTCCTACAATGAGCAGTTCTTC.

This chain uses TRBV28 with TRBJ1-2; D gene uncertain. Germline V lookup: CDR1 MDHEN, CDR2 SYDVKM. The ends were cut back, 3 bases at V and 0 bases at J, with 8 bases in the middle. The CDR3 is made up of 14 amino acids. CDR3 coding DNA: TGTGCCAGCAGTTTGGCACAGACTAACTATGGCTACACCTTC. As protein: CASSLAQTNYGYTF.

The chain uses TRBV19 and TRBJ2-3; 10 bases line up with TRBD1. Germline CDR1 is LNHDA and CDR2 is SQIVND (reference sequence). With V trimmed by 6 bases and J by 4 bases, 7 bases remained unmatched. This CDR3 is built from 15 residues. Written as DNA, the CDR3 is TGTGCCAGTAGCAATAGGGACAGGGGCTCAGATACGCAGTATTTT. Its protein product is CASSNRDRGSDTQYF.